These T cell receptor beta chains were read from a single sample in a study of blood T cell repertoires in COVID-19. The method was immunoSEQ multiplex PCR; TCRdb's version includes in-frame clones alone and lacks a portion of them. The sample lists tens of thousands of clones, roughly 80% occurring once. The sequencing input was peripheral blood. The receptors here all came from a woman aged 80 or older with acute or convalescent COVID-19. CDR3s include the opening cysteine and the closing phenylalanine or tryptophan. A D gene is named only where the DNA matches it firmly. A row's size may be missing; if present it is once, few, many or a size class.

CDR3 protein,CDR3 DNA,V gene,D gene,clone size,J gene
CASRSVYPLIPHQPQHF,TGTGCCAGTAGGTCCGTCTACCCCCTTATCCCCCATCAGCCCCAGCATTTT,TRBV19,NA,NA,TRBJ1-5
CAWSFPGLAGGQGTQYF,TGTGCCTGGAGCTTCCCCGGACTAGCGGGGGGTCAGGGTACGCAGTATTTT,TRBV30,TRBD2,once,TRBJ2-3
CASSLWTSGGTDTQYF,TGTGCCAGCAGCTTATGGACTAGCGGGGGCACAGATACGCAGTATTTT,TRBV7-8,TRBD2,NA,TRBJ2-3
CASSSAGTAYGYTF,TGCGCCAGCAGCTCCGCCGGGACAGCCTATGGCTACACCTTC,TRBV5-1,TRBD1,few,TRBJ1-2
CAWTEEGTSGDEQYF,TGTGCCTGGACCGAGGAAGGGACTAGCGGGGACGAGCAGTACTTC,TRBV30,TRBD2,NA,TRBJ2-7
CASSQESRRGLSTDTQYF,TGTGCCAGCAGCCAAGAGTCGAGGAGGGGGCTGAGCACAGATACGCAGTATTTT,TRBV4-2,NA,NA,TRBJ2-3
CASSPGTGFEQYF,TGTGCCAGCAGCCCCGGGACAGGGTTCGAGCAGTACTTC,TRBV11-2,TRBD1,once,TRBJ2-7
CASSYLQGAGGYTF,TGTGCCAGCAGTTACTTACAGGGGGCAGGTGGCTACACCTTC,TRBV6-6,TRBD1,NA,TRBJ1-2
CASSPLRGRGDTQYF,TGTGCCAGCAGCCCCCTGCGGGGCCGTGGTGATACGCAGTATTTT,TRBV9,NA,NA,TRBJ2-3
CASSDRLAGGPGELFF,TGTGCCAGCAGCGATAGACTAGCGGGGGGGCCCGGGGAGCTGTTTTTT,TRBV3-1/TRBV3-2,TRBD2,NA,TRBJ2-2
CASSHLGTLGLSGNTIYF,TGTGCCAGTAGTCACCTCGGGACTCTGGGACTCTCTGGAAACACCATATATTTT,TRBV19,NA,NA,TRBJ1-3
CASSAYGQGGNEKLFF,TGTGCCAGCAGCGCGTACGGACAGGGCGGGAATGAAAAACTGTTTTTT,TRBV7-8,TRBD1,NA,TRBJ1-4
CASRARGDTYNEQFF,TGCGCCAGCAGAGCGCGGGGGGACACCTACAATGAGCAGTTCTTC,TRBV4-1,TRBD2,NA,TRBJ2-1
CASAWGGAGPQYF,TGTGCTAGTGCCTGGGGTGGGGCGGGGCCCCAGTACTTC,TRBV12-5,NA,once,TRBJ2-5
CASSRSRKGTSGSTDTQYF,TGTGCCAGTAGTAGGTCCAGGAAGGGGACTAGCGGTTCCACAGATACGCAGTATTTT,TRBV19,TRBD2,NA,TRBJ2-3
CSVAPSGDQETQYF,TGCAGCGTCGCGCCCTCGGGGGACCAAGAGACCCAGTACTTC,TRBV29-1,NA,few,TRBJ2-5
CASRGAQPQPDTQYF,TGTGCCAGTCGGGGGGCCCAACCACAACCAGATACGCAGTATTTT,TRBV19,NA,NA,TRBJ2-3
CATSRGDSGWYGYTF,TGTGCCACCAGCAGGGGGGACAGCGGATGGTATGGCTACACCTTC,TRBV15,TRBD1,NA,TRBJ1-2
CASSLSWGGSYEQYF,TGCGCCAGCAGCCTGTCGTGGGGGGGCTCCTACGAGCAGTACTTC,TRBV5-1,TRBD2,NA,TRBJ2-7
CASSQDIGGVEAFF,TGCGCCAGCAGCCAAGATATAGGCGGAGTGGAAGCTTTCTTT,TRBV4-3,NA,NA,TRBJ1-1
CASSLTTEGDSPLHF,TGCGCCAGCAGCTTGACAACTGAAGGGGATTCACCCCTCCACTTT,TRBV5-1,NA,once,TRBJ1-6
CASGAGVNTEAFF,TGTGCCAGCGGCGCAGGGGTGAACACTGAAGCTTTCTTT,TRBV6-1,NA,once,TRBJ1-1
CASSLGGGETQYF,TGTGCCAGCAGCCTTGGGGGAGGGGAGACCCAGTACTTC,TRBV28,TRBD2,NA,TRBJ2-5
CASSRAREFTGELFF,TGTGCCAGCAGTCGGGCCAGGGAATTTACCGGGGAGCTGTTTTTT,TRBV6-2/TRBV6-3,NA,NA,TRBJ2-2
CASRQGTAEETQYF,TGCGCCAGCAGACAAGGGACAGCGGAAGAGACCCAGTACTTC,TRBV5-1,TRBD1,NA,TRBJ2-5
CASSYSLRQGLLNSPLHF,TGTGCCAGCAGTTACTCTCTTCGGCAGGGACTTTTAAATTCACCCCTCCACTTT,TRBV6-2/TRBV6-3,NA,NA,TRBJ1-6
CASSGTGGPGSSPLHF,TGTGCCAGCAGTGGGACAGGGGGGCCGGGGAGCTCACCCCTCCACTTT,TRBV6-1,TRBD1,NA,TRBJ1-6